The 17 T cell receptor beta chains presented below share a single source sample, sequenced in a study of T cell repertoires in cytomegalovirus infection. A single record per CDR3 protein comes from TCRdb applying MiXCR to the reads. The sample includes 450,000 to 600,000 distinct CDR3 sequences, roughly a third of them seen just once. Which antigens these TCRs recognize remains unknown. Sequencing was performed on cultured PBMCs, taken from culture after CMV antigen stimulation. The receptors here all came from a human donor in good health (CMV status not recorded). Some clones in this sample may be carry-over from other donors' samples.

The chain uses TRBV7-8 and TRBJ1-5; TRBD1 might be the D (6 bases). The CDR3 covers 14 residues. The V gene's germline CDR1 is SGHVS and CDR2 FQNEAQ. V was pared by 5 bases and J by 7 bases, with 15 bases between. The CDR3 reads CASSGGGLAQPQHF. Written as DNA, the CDR3 is TGTGCCAGCAGCGGGGGGGGGCTCGCCCAGCCCCAGCATTTT.

The sample holds a few counts of this clonotype. The V and J genes are TRBV7-2 and TRBJ2-1; perhaps TRBD1 as D (6 bases). The CDR3 is made up of 12 amino acids. The V end lost 5 bases, the J end lost 8 bases, and 10 bases lay between the germline ends. The V gene's germline CDR1 is SGHTA and CDR2 FQGNSA. The CDR3 spells CASSVRGHEQFF. As DNA, the CDR3 is TGTGCCAGCAGCGTCAGGGGACATGAGCAGTTCTTC.

This clonotype was detected ten times or more. CDR3 in amino acids: CASSWTGTSGGTQYF. In nucleotides, the CDR3 is TGTGCCAGCAGCTGGACCGGGACTAGCGGGGGGACCCAGTACTTC. The chain links TRBV7-2 to TRBJ2-5; 14 bases fit TRBD2. Trimming took 4 bases from V and 7 from J; bases not matched to a gene: 5. Per the germline V gene, CDR1 is SGHTA and CDR2 is FQGNSA. This CDR3 has 15 amino acids. The whole variable domain, remainder taken from reference TRBV7-2 and TRBJ2-5, is GAGVSQSPSNKVTEKGKDVELRCDPISGHTALYWYRQSLGQGLEFLIYFQGNSAPDKSGLPSDRFSAERTGGSVSTLTIQRTQQEDSAVYLCASSWTGTSGGTQYFGPGTRLLVL.

This rearrangement joins TRBV5-1 to TRBJ2-1; D is undetermined. V lost 0 bases and J lost 2, with 6 bases in between. The CDR3 totals 14 residues. Germline lookup yields CDR1 SGHRS and CDR2 YFSETQ. CDR3 nucleotide sequence: TGCGCCAGCAGCTTGGGAGAAACCTACAATGAGCAGTTCTTC. Its protein product is CASSLGETYNEQFF. Full variable domain (remainder filled in from reference TRBV5-1 and TRBJ2-1): KAGVTQTPRYLIKTRGQQVTLSCSPISGHRSVSWYQQTPGQGLQFLFEYFSETQRNKGNFPGRFSGRQFSNSRSEMNVSTLELGDSALYLCASSLGETYNEQFFGPGTRLTVL.

This clonotype was picked up a small number of times. This rearrangement joins TRBV18 to TRBJ2-1; 9 bases map to TRBD2. The J segment lost 3 bases and the V segment lost 3 bases, leaving 6 bases of the junction unmatched. The V gene's germline CDR1 is KGHSH and CDR2 LQKENI. The CDR3 contains 16 residues. CDR3 nucleotides: TGTGCCAGCTCACCGACTAGCGGCCAGAACTACAATGAGCAGTTCTTC. Its protein product is CASSPTSGQNYNEQFF.

This clonotype showed up just a few times. The genes are TRBV7-2 and TRBJ2-5; D gene ambiguous. CDR1 is SGHTA and CDR2 is FQGNSA in the germline V gene. V was clipped by 5 bases and J by 3 bases, with 7 bases between them. The CDR3 loop spans 12 amino acids. The CDR3 DNA follows: TGTGCCAGCAGCCTCATCAAAGAGACCCAGTACTTC. Protein: CASSLIKETQYF. The variable domain in full, completed from reference TRBV7-2 and TRBJ2-5, reads GAGVSQSPSNKVTEKGKDVELRCDPISGHTALYWYRQSLGQGLEFLIYFQGNSAPDKSGLPSDRFSAERTGGSVSTLTIQRTQQEDSAVYLCASSLIKETQYFGPGTRLLVL.

As for this clonotype: This sequence may be a read error, since a much larger clone differs from it by one base. The chain employs TRBV7-8 and TRBJ2-3; D gene unclear. Trimming left V 2 bases short and J 4 bases short, with 13 bases between. Germline V gene data show CDR1 as SGHVS and CDR2 as FQNEAQ. This CDR3 has 15 amino acids. The CDR3 protein is CASSLSRPPADTQYF. CDR3 DNA: TGTGCCAGCAGCTTAAGCAGGCCCCCCGCAGATACGCAGTATTTT.

The sample holds a few counts of this clonotype. V usage is TRBV6-5 and J usage is TRBJ1-1; D is perhaps TRBD1 (5 bases). The CDR3 contains 16 residues. Deletions cut 6 bases from V and 3 bases from J, with 20 bases between. The V gene's germline CDR1 is MNHEY and CDR2 SVGAGI. In nucleotides, the CDR3 is TGTGCCAGCAGGTTGGGGGTAACCATGACGGACACTGAAGCTTTCTTT. This encodes CASRLGVTMTDTEAFF.

This clonotype showed up just once. V is TRBV28 and J is TRBJ1-1, with 8 bases lining up with TRBD1. The CDR3 runs 15 residues. CDR1 is MDHEN, CDR2 SYDVKM, per germline. Trimming at V came to 5 bases and at J to 3 bases, leaving 8 bases not matched to a gene. The CDR3 is CASSTTTGADTEAFF. The DNA for the CDR3 is TGTGCCAGCAGTACCACGACAGGGGCAGACACTGAAGCTTTCTTT.

This sequence joins TRBV5-1 and TRBJ1-2, with D perhaps TRBD1 (6 bases). The CDR3 has 14 amino acids. The germline CDR1 and CDR2 sequences are SGHRS and YFSETQ. The V end lost 0 bases, the J end lost 6 bases, and 12 bases lay between the germline ends. The DNA of the CDR3 is TGCGCCAGCAGCTTGGGATCAGGGGCGGATGGCTACACCTTC. It encodes CASSLGSGADGYTF.

The chain employs TRBV4-3 and TRBJ1-2; D is unresolved. The ends were cut back, 0 bases at V and 4 bases at J, with 15 bases in the middle. Germline V CDR1 and CDR2: LGHNA, YSLEER. This CDR3 has 16 residues. CDR3 residues: CASSQEYRNSGYGYTF. Written as DNA, the CDR3 is TGCGCCAGCAGCCAAGAGTATCGGAACTCGGGCTATGGCTACACCTTC.

The V and J genes are TRBV4-3 and TRBJ2-2; 11 nucleotides match TRBD2. The CDR3 length is 19 residues. Trimming took 4 bases from V and 1 from J; bases not matched to a gene: 11. CDR1 and CDR2 from the germline V gene are LGHNA and YSLEER. The DNA of the CDR3 is TGCGCCAGCAGCCGAGCCCTCCCCGGACTAGCGGGGAACACCGGGGAGCTGTTTTTT. Protein sequence: CASSRALPGLAGNTGELFF.

This clonotype was detected ten times or more. This chain connects TRBV28 to TRBJ1-4; D not resolved. Between the trimmed V and J ends, which lost 0 bases and 0 bases, there was a span of 5 bases. CDR3 length equals 15 residues. CDR1 is MDHEN, CDR2 SYDVKM, per germline. The CDR3 bases are TGTGCCAGCAGTTTATGGCAGGCAACTAATGAAAAACTGTTTTTT. Translated: CASSLWQATNEKLFF.

Only one count was recorded for this clonotype. The CDR3 region is CASSRVEEQFF. In nucleotides, the CDR3 is TGTGCCAGCAGCCGTGTGGAGGAGCAGTTCTTC. V is TRBV11-3 and J is TRBJ2-1; D gene uncertain. V was shortened by 5 bases and J by 10 bases, with 9 bases between the two germline ends. The CDR3 contains 11 residues. CDR1 SGHNT and CDR2 YENEEA come from the germline V gene.

V gene TRBV11-3 combines with J gene TRBJ1-3; D is unclear. V was clipped by 5 bases and J by 7 bases, with 12 bases between them. Looked up from germline, CDR1 is SGHNT and CDR2 is YENEEA. This CDR3 region has 13 residues. CDR3 coding DNA: TGTGCCAGCAGCCCGAGGGTTCCCAACACCATATATTTT. Translation: CASSPRVPNTIYF.

The chain couples TRBV4-3 to TRBJ2-1, with D perhaps TRBD1 (7 bases). CDR3 length: 17 residues. Trimming cost V 2 bases and J 9 bases, with 23 bases left between them. The germline CDR1 and CDR2 sequences are LGHNA and YSLEER. The CDR3 here is CASSQLGGQGGTGEQFF. DNA for the CDR3: TGCGCCAGCAGCCAACTTGGAGGGCAGGGGGGAACGGGTGAGCAGTTCTTC.

The chain carries TRBV7-2 and TRBJ2-7; the D gene is possibly TRBD2 (6 bases). With 2 bases removed from V and 6 bases from J, the gap between germline ends came to 8 bases. CDR1 SGHTA and CDR2 FQGNSA come from the germline V gene. The CDR3 contains 12 residues. The CDR3 loop is CASSLQGGEQYV. CDR3 in DNA: TGTGCCAGCAGCTTACAGGGAGGCGAGCAGTACGTC.